The clone carrying this T cell receptor (beta chain) was detected only a few times. The sample belongs to a study of blood T cell repertoires in COVID-19. Germline V lookup: CDR1 SGHAT, CDR2 FQDESV (reference sequence). CDR3 length equals 16 residues. Trimming left V 5 bases short and J 7 bases short, with 20 bases between. Assay: immunoSEQ multiplex PCR; the TCRdb copy retains only in-frame clones and omits some. The table includes around 190,000 clones, approximately 73% detected once. The source of this sequence is a woman aged 45-65 years with acute COVID-19. The specimen was PBMCs or T cells enriched from blood (not recorded which). The chain joins TRBV11-1 to TRBJ1-4; maybe TRBD1 (6 bases). The CDR3 sequence: CASSQKTGTISEKLFF. In DNA form, the CDR3 reads TGTGCCAGCAGCCAAAAGACCGGGACAATTTCTGAAAAACTGTTTTTT. Full variable domain (remainder filled in from reference TRBV11-1 and TRBJ1-4): EAEVAQSPRYKITEKSQAVAFWCDPISGHATLYWYRQILGQGPELLVQFQDESVVDDSQLPKDRFSAERLKGVDSTLKIQPAELGDSAMYLCASSQKTGTISEKLFFGSGTQLSVL.